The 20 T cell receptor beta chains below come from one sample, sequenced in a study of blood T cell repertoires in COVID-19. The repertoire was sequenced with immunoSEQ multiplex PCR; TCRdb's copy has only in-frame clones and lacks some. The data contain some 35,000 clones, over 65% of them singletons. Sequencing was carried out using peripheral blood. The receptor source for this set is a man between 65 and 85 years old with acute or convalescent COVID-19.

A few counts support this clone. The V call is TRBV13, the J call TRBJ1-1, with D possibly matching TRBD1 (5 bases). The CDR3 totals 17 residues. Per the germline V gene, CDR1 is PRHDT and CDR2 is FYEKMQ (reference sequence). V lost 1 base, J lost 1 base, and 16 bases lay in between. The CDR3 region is CASSLEQVSQWNTEAFF. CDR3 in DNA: TGTGCCAGCAGCTTAGAACAGGTTTCCCAGTGGAACACTGAAGCTTTCTTT.

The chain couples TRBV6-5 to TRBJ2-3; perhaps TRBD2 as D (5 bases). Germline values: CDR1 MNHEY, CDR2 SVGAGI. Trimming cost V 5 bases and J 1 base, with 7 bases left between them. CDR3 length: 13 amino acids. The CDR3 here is CASSRTRTDTQYF. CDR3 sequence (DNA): TGTGCCAGCAGTCGGACTCGCACAGATACGCAGTATTTT.

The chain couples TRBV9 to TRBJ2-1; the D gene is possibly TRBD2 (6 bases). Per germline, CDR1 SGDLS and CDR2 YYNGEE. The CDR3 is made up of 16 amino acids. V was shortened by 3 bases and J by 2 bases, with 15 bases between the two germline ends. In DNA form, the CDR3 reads TGTGCCAGCAGCGCCAGGCTAGCGAAGACCTACAATGAGCAGTTCTTC. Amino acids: CASSARLAKTYNEQFF.

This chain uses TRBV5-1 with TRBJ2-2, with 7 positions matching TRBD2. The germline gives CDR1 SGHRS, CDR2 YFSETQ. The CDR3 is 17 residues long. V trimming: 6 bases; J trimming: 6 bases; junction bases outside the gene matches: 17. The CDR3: CASNNAGRAGTSGELFF. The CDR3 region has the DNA TGCGCCAGCAACAATGCTGGGAGGGCGGGCACTTCCGGGGAGCTGTTTTTT.

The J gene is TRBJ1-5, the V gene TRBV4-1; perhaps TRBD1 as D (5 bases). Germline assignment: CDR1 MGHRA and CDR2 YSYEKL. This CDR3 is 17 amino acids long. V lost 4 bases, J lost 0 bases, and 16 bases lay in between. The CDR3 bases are TGCGCCAGCAGCCCTGCCGGAGGGGCCTATAGCAATCAGCCCCAGCATTTT. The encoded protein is CASSPAGGAYSNQPQHF.

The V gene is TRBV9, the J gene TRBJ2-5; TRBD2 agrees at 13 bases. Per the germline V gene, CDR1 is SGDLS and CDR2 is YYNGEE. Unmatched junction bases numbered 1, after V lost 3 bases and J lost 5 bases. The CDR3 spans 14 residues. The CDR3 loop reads CASSGGLAGETQYF. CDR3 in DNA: TGTGCCAGCAGCGGGGGACTAGCGGGGGAGACCCAGTACTTC. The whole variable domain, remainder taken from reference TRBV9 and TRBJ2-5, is DSGVTQTPKHLITATGQRVTLRCSPRSGDLSVYWYQQSLDQGLQFLIQYYNGEERAKGNILERFSAQQFPDLHSELNLSSLELGDSALYFCASSGGLAGETQYFGPGTRLLVL.

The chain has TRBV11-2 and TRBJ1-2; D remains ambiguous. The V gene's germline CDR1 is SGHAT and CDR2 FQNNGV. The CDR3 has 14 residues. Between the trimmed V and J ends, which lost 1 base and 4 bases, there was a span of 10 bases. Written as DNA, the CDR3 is TGTGCCAGCAGCTTAGTAGCGGCTCCCTATGGCTACACCTTC. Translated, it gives CASSLVAAPYGYTF.

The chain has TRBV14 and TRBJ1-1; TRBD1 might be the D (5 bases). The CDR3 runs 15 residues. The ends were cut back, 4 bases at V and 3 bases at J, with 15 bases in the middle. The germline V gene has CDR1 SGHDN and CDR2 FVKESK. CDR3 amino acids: CASSLLNGGHTEAFF. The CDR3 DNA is TGTGCCAGCAGCCTCCTTAACGGGGGTCACACTGAAGCTTTCTTT.

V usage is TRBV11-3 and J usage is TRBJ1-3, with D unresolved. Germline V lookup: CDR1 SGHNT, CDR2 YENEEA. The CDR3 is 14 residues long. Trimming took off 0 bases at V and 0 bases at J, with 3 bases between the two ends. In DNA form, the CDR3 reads TGTGCCAGCAGCTTAGACGGCTCTGGAAACACCATATATTTT. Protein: CASSLDGSGNTIYF.

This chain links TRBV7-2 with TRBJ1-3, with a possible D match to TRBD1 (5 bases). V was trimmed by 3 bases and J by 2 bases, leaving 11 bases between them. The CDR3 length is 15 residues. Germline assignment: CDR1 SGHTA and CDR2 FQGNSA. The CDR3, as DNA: TGTGCCAGCAGCTTTAGGGGTGGGGCTGGAAACACCATATATTTT. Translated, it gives CASSFRGGAGNTIYF.

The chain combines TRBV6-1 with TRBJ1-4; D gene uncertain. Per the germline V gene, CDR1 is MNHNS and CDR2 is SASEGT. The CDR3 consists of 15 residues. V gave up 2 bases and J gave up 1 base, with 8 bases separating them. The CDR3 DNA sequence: TGTGCCAGCAGTGAACGCCAGCGAACTAATGAAAAACTGTTTTTT. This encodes CASSERQRTNEKLFF.

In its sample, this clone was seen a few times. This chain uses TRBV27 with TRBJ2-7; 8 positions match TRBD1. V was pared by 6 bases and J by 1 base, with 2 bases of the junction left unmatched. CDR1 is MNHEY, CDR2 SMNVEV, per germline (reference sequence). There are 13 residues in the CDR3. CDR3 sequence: CASRNRGSYEQYF. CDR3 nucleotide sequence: TGTGCCAGCAGAAACAGGGGGTCCTACGAGCAGTACTTC.

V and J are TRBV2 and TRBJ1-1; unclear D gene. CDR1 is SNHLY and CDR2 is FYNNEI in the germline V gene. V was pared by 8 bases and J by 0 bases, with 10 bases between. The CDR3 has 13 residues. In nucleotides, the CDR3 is TGTGCCAGCCGCCTCGACATGAACACTGAAGCTTTCTTT. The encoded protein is CASRLDMNTEAFF.

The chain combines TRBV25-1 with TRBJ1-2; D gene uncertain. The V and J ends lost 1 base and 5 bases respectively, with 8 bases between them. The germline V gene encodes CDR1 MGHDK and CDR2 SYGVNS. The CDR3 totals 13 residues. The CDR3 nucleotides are TGTGCCAGCAGTGAATTTTCAGATTATGGCTACACCTTC. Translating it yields CASSEFSDYGYTF.

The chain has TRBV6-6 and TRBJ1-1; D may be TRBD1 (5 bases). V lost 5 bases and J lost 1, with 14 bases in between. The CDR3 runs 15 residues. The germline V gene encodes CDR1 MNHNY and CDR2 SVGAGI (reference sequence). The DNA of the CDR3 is TGTGCCAGCAGTCAGAGACAGTTATCGAACACTGAAGCTTTCTTT. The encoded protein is CASSQRQLSNTEAFF.

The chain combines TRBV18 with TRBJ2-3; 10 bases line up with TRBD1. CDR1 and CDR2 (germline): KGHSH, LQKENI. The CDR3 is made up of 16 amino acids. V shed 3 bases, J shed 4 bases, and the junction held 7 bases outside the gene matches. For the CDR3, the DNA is TGTGCCAGCTCACCCTTCGCCGGGACAGGGGCAGATACGCAGTATTTT. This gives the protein CASSPFAGTGADTQYF.

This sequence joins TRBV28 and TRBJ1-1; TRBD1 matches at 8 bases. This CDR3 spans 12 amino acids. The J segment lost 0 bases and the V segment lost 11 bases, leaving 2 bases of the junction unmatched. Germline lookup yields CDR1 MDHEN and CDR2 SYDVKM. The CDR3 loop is CAAGQVNTEAFF. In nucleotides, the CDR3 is TGTGCCGCGGGACAGGTGAACACTGAAGCTTTCTTT.

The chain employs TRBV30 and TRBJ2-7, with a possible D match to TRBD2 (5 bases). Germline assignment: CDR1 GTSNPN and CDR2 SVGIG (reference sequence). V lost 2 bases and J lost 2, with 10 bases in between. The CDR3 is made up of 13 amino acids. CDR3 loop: CAWSRRETYEQYF. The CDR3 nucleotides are TGTGCCTGGAGTCGCCGGGAAACCTACGAGCAGTACTTC.

The CDR3 is CATRIQGRDQPQHF. CDR3 in DNA: TGTGCCACCCGCATACAGGGGAGAGATCAGCCCCAGCATTTT. This chain connects TRBV19 to TRBJ1-5, with 7 bases that match TRBD1. The CDR3 sequence is 14 residues long. V trimming: 10 bases; J trimming: 5 bases; junction bases outside the gene matches: 11. Germline V gives CDR1 LNHDA, CDR2 SQIVND (reference sequence). The whole variable domain, remainder taken from reference TRBV19 and TRBJ1-5, is DGGITQSPKYLFRKEGQNVTLSCEQNLNHDAMYWYRQDPGQGLRLIYYSQIVNDFQKGDIAEGYSVSREKKESFPLTVTSAQKNPTAFYLCATRIQGRDQPQHFGDGTRLSIL.

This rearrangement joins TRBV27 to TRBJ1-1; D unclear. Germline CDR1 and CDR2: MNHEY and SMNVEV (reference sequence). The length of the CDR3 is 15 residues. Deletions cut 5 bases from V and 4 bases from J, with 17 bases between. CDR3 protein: CASSEQPVGLTEAFF. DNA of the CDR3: TGTGCCAGCAGTGAACAGCCAGTCGGTCTCACTGAAGCTTTCTTT.